The 28 T cell receptor beta chains reported below all come from one sample, sequenced in a study of T cell responses to AZD1222 COVID-19 vaccine (dated by TCRdb to the early 2020s). Libraries were prepared through the immunoSEQ multiplex PCR assay. The table comes from immuneACCESS by way of TCRdb, which keeps in-frame sequences with V and J called. Part of the clones is missing from these tables; in studies checked, under half for an unresolved V gene and the rest for unknown reasons. This sample is represented by some 150,000 clones; around 90% of them were singletons. Roughly 4.4% of the sample is in the top ten clones. The time point label of this sample denotes: baseline before first vaccination. Sample treatment or condition, as interpreted from the label and publication: meningococcal conjugate vaccine given as trial control. The material sequenced was peripheral blood, taken on day 0 of MenACWY control vaccination. The source of these receptors is an adult in good health.

This clone was counted a single time. J is TRBJ2-1 and V is TRBV2, with TRBD2 matching 14 bases. Trimming cost V 4 bases and J 6 bases; bases outside gene matches: 11. The CDR3 length is 18 residues. CDR1 is SNHLY and CDR2 is FYNNEI in the germline V gene. For the CDR3, the DNA is TGTGCCAGCAGTGTCCCGACTAGCGGGAGGGCCTTGTCCAATGAGCAGTTCTTC. It translates to CASSVPTSGRALSNEQFF.

The rearrangement links TRBV11-2 to TRBJ2-5; 7 bases map to TRBD2. Germline CDR1 SGHAT, CDR2 FQNNGV. V lost 1 base and J lost 1; bases outside the gene matches: 3. The CDR3 sequence is 15 residues long. This chain's CDR3 is CASSLGGGIQETQYF. CDR3 in DNA: TGTGCCAGCAGCTTAGGGGGGGGAATCCAAGAGACCCAGTACTTC.

The chain employs TRBV19 and TRBJ2-3, with 9 bases matching TRBD2. CDR1 and CDR2 (germline): LNHDA, SQIVND (reference sequence). The CDR3 is made up of 15 amino acids. The V segment lost 5 bases and the J segment 5 bases; nucleotides outside the gene matches: 8. The DNA for the CDR3 is TGTGCCAGTAGTCGACGACTAGCGGTAGAAGATACGCAGTATTTT. Encoded protein: CASSRRLAVEDTQYF.

The V and J genes are TRBV6-5 and TRBJ1-5; no clear D gene. Trimming shortened V by 3 bases and J by 2 bases, and 8 bases separated the two germline ends. The germline V gene has CDR1 MNHEY and CDR2 SVGAGI. The CDR3 extends over 14 amino acids. For the CDR3, the DNA is TGTGCCAGCAGTTATGGTAGAGGCAATCAGCCCCAGCATTTT. As protein: CASSYGRGNQPQHF.

CDR3: CASSYSGQVIDTQYF. DNA of the CDR3: TGTGCCAGCAGTTACTCGGGACAGGTGATAGATACGCAGTATTTT. The gene calls are TRBV6-2 or TRBV6-3 and TRBJ2-3; TRBD1 aligns across 8 bases. This CDR3 comprises 15 residues. The germline CDR1 and CDR2 sequences are MNHEY and SVGEGT. The V gene end was trimmed by 0 bases and the J gene end by 5 bases; junction bases not matched to a gene: 4.

The chain couples TRBV6-5 to TRBJ1-2; a weak D match, TRBD1 (5 bases). CDR3 length equals 13 residues. The V gene's germline CDR1 is MNHEY and CDR2 SVGAGI. Trimming shortened V by 4 bases and J by 7 bases, and 13 bases separated the two germline ends. The CDR3 bases are TGTGCCAGCAGTTGGCAGGGTCTCTCTGGCTACACCTTC. Its protein is CASSWQGLSGYTF.

The J gene is TRBJ2-3, the V gene TRBV24-1; 7 bases are a match to TRBD1. The V gene's germline CDR1 is KGHDR and CDR2 SFDVKD. The CDR3 sequence is 16 residues long. Trimming cost V 5 bases and J 4 bases; bases outside gene matches: 11. CDR3 DNA: TGTGCCACCAGTGGCCAATCGACAGGGTTGGCAGATACGCAGTATTTT. Protein sequence: CATSGQSTGLADTQYF.

V is TRBV6-5 and J is TRBJ1-1, with TRBD1 matching 7 bases. This CDR3 region has 14 residues. Germline CDR1 is MNHEY and CDR2 is SVGAGI. The J segment lost 11 bases and the V segment lost 2 bases, leaving 11 bases of the junction unmatched. In DNA form, the CDR3 reads TGTGCCAGCAGTTACCGGGCGGAGGGGGCTGGCGCTTTCTTT. It encodes CASSYRAEGAGAFF.

V and J are TRBV6-1 and TRBJ2-3; possibly TRBD2 for D (5 bases). Looked up from germline, CDR1 is MNHNS and CDR2 is SASEGT. The V gene lost 7 bases and the J gene lost 0 bases, with 14 bases spanning the gap. The CDR3 is made up of 15 amino acids. The CDR3 DNA is TGTGCCAGCAATCCAATGGGCGGGAGCACAGATACGCAGTATTTT. Residues: CASNPMGGSTDTQYF.

The chain carries TRBV6-5 and TRBJ1-3; D is unclear. V was cut by 6 bases and J by 2 bases, with 11 bases left in between. This CDR3 region has 14 residues. Germline CDR1 reads MNHEY; CDR2 reads SVGAGI. The CDR3 loop reads CASRRTATGNTIYF. The DNA of the CDR3 is TGTGCCAGCAGGAGGACTGCCACTGGAAACACCATATATTTT.

CDR3 bases: TGTGCCAGCAGCGTAGTCGAGGGACCCCTCCACTTT. Encoded protein: CASSVVEGPLHF. This chain connects TRBV9 to TRBJ1-6; D not certain. V lost 0 bases to trimming and J lost 12 bases, with 7 bases between them. Germline CDR1 and CDR2: SGDLS and YYNGEE. This CDR3 spans 12 amino acids.

V and J are TRBV14 and TRBJ1-2; D uncertain. V was clipped by 4 bases and J by 6 bases, with 15 bases between them. This CDR3 has 14 residues. Germline V CDR1 and CDR2: SGHDN, FVKESK. The CDR3 here is CASSPTRPRHGYTF. Written as DNA, the CDR3 is TGTGCCAGCAGCCCGACCCGACCCCGCCATGGCTACACCTTC.

The chain uses TRBV19 and TRBJ1-1; 7 bases line up with TRBD1. Trimming cost V 5 bases and J 2 bases; bases outside gene matches: 5. The length of the CDR3 is 14 residues. The germline CDR1 and CDR2 sequences are LNHDA and SQIVND (reference sequence). CDR3 DNA sequence: TGTGCCAGTAGTTATACAGGGGAAAACACTGAAGCTTTCTTT. Translated, it gives CASSYTGENTEAFF.

V usage is TRBV27 and J usage is TRBJ1-1; 8 positions match TRBD1. Unmatched junction bases numbered 5, after V lost 6 bases and J lost 5 bases. The germline gives CDR1 MNHEY, CDR2 SMNVEV (reference sequence). There are 13 residues in the CDR3. The CDR3 DNA sequence: TGTGCCAGCAGGGACAGGGCCCGTACTGAAGCTTTCTTT. Translating gives CASRDRARTEAFF.

This sequence joins TRBV5-6 and TRBJ1-1; D unclear. The CDR3 spans 13 residues. Trimming took off 1 base at V and 3 bases at J, with 7 bases between the two ends. Germline values: CDR1 SGHDT, CDR2 YYEEEE. Here the CDR3 reads CASSLFGYTEAFF. Written as DNA, the CDR3 is TGTGCCAGCAGCTTGTTTGGTTACACTGAAGCTTTCTTT.

The rearrangement links TRBV5-1 to TRBJ1-2; D is undetermined. Deletions cut 4 bases from V and 7 bases from J, with 20 bases between. The CDR3 sequence is 15 residues long. Germline V CDR1 and CDR2: SGHRS, YFSETQ. CDR3 protein: CASSEELDGRCGYTF. The CDR3 region has the DNA TGCGCCAGCAGCGAGGAACTAGACGGACGGTGTGGCTACACCTTC.

This clone was found once. The rearrangement links TRBV7-2 to TRBJ1-6; 8 bases align to TRBD1. V shed 3 bases and J 9 bases; nucleotides not matched to a gene: 4. There are 14 residues in the CDR3. The germline V gene encodes CDR1 SGHTA and CDR2 FQGNSA. This CDR3 is CASSFGQGSSPLHF. The CDR3 nucleotides read TGTGCCAGCAGCTTTGGACAGGGAAGTTCACCCCTCCACTTT.

The chain uses TRBV5-1 and TRBJ1-1; 10 nucleotides agree with TRBD1. Unmatched junction bases numbered 4, after V lost 0 bases and J lost 5 bases. Germline V gene data show CDR1 as SGHRS and CDR2 as YFSETQ. The CDR3 totals 15 residues. The CDR3 DNA reads TGCGCCAGCAGCTTGGGACAGGGGGCATTTACTGAAGCTTTCTTT. It yields the protein CASSLGQGAFTEAFF.

The rearrangement links TRBV18 to TRBJ2-3; 11 nucleotides line up with TRBD2. Per germline, CDR1 KGHSH and CDR2 LQKENI. There are 17 residues in the CDR3. V shed 3 bases, J shed 2 bases, and the junction held 7 bases outside the gene matches. CDR3 region: CASSPLGTSGYTDTQYF. Here the CDR3 DNA reads TGTGCCAGCTCACCGCTTGGGACTAGCGGCTACACAGATACGCAGTATTTT.

This chain links TRBV5-4 with TRBJ2-1; no reliable D call. Germline CDR1 is SGHNT and CDR2 is YYREEE (reference sequence). The CDR3 is 13 amino acids. With 3 bases removed from V and 6 bases from J, the gap between germline ends came to 10 bases. This CDR3 is CASSYGQTNEQFF. The CDR3 DNA reads TGTGCCAGCAGCTACGGCCAAACCAATGAGCAGTTCTTC.

The chain is built from TRBV4-2 and TRBJ1-2; possibly TRBD1 for D (6 bases). The CDR3 runs 13 residues. Germline V lookup: CDR1 LGHNA, CDR2 YNFKEQ. Deletions cut 3 bases from V and 6 bases from J, with 11 bases between. The CDR3 DNA reads as TGTGCCAGCAGCCAGGAGACAGGCGATGGCTACACCTTC. Its protein product is CASSQETGDGYTF.

Of note for this clone: This sample includes further DNA sequences coding for the same CDR3. V is TRBV6-5 and J is TRBJ2-6; D is unresolved. The CDR3 extends over 15 amino acids. Germline CDR1 is MNHEY and CDR2 is SVGAGI. Deletions cut 0 bases from V and 2 bases from J, with 5 bases between. The CDR3 coding sequence is TGTGCCAGCAGTTACTCCGGTACTGGGGCCAACGTCCTGACTTTC. Amino acid sequence: CASSYSGTGANVLTF.

V is TRBV6-2 or TRBV6-3 and J is TRBJ2-1; 8 nucleotides agree with TRBD1. The CDR3 runs to 17 residues. V was clipped by 2 bases and J by 2 bases; unmatched bases: 8. Germline CDR1 reads MNHEY; CDR2 reads SVGEGT. CDR3 protein: CASSYPDDRGPYNEQFF. The CDR3 bases are TGTGCCAGCAGTTACCCCGACGACAGGGGACCCTACAATGAGCAGTTCTTC.

This clone has a handful of counts. CDR3 in amino acids: CAWSLAGVVSEAFF. The CDR3, as DNA: TGTGCCTGGAGTCTGGCAGGGGTAGTATCTGAAGCTTTCTTT. V and J are TRBV30 and TRBJ1-1, with D perhaps TRBD1 (6 bases). CDR1 GTSNPN and CDR2 SVGIG come from the germline V gene (reference sequence). The CDR3 has 14 amino acids. V was cut by 2 bases and J by 6 bases, with 16 bases left in between.

The gene calls are TRBV20-1 and TRBJ1-1; D uncertain. The CDR3 spans 11 residues. Germline loops: CDR1 DFQATT, CDR2 SNEGSKA (reference sequence). Trimming cost V 3 bases and J 6 bases, with 8 bases left between them. The CDR3 is CSASPLAEAFF. CDR3 DNA: TGCAGTGCTAGCCCCCTGGCTGAAGCTTTCTTT.

The V gene is TRBV29-1, the J gene TRBJ1-1; the match to TRBD1 covers 8 bases. CDR1 and CDR2 from the germline V gene are SQVTM and ANQGSEA. The CDR3 consists of 16 residues. J gave up 4 bases and V 4 bases, and 14 bases lay outside the gene matches. The CDR3 sequence is CSVVPSPGGWGTEAFF. CDR3 DNA: TGCAGCGTTGTCCCGAGCCCAGGGGGCTGGGGCACTGAAGCTTTCTTT. The whole variable domain, remainder taken from reference TRBV29-1 and TRBJ1-1, is SAVISQKPSRDICQRGTSLTIQCQVDSQVTMMFWYRQQPGQSLTLIATANQGSEATYESGFVIDKFPISRPNLTFSTLTVSNMSPEDSSIYLCSVVPSPGGWGTEAFFGQGTRLTVV.

The V and J genes are TRBV5-5 and TRBJ1-4; D not resolved. V dropped 6 bases and J dropped 5 bases, with 14 bases sitting between them. The CDR3 spans 14 residues. Germline V gene sequence: CDR1 SGHKS, CDR2 YYEKEE (reference sequence). CDR3 in amino acids: CASTRRLENEKLFF. As DNA, the CDR3 is TGTGCCAGCACCCGGAGACTGGAGAATGAAAAACTGTTTTTT. Combining the CDR3 with reference TRBV5-5 and TRBJ1-4 gives the whole variable domain DAGVTQSPTHLIKTRGQQVTLRCSPISGHKSVSWYQQVLGQGPQFIFQYYEKEERGRGNFPDRFSARQFPNYSSELNVNALLLGDSALYLCASTRRLENEKLFFGSGTQLSVL.

This chain connects TRBV7-9 to TRBJ2-7, with D perhaps matching TRBD1 or TRBD2 (5 bases each). Germline CDR1 reads SEHNR; CDR2 reads FQNEAQ (reference sequence). Trimming pared 5 bases from V and 2 bases from J, leaving 19 bases between. The CDR3 has 16 amino acids. CDR3 loop: CASSLTGARLTYEQYF. CDR3 nucleotide sequence: TGTGCCAGCAGCCTGACCGGGGCGCGCCTCACCTACGAGCAGTACTTC.